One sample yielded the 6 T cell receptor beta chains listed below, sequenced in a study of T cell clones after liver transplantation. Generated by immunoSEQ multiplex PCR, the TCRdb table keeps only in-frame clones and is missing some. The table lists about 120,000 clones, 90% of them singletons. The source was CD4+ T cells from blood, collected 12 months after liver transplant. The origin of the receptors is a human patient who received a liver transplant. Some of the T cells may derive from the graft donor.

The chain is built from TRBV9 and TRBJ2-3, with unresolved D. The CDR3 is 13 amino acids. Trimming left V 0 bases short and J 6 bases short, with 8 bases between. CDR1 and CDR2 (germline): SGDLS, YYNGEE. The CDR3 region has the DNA TGTGCCAGCAGCGTAGGACTCCCCGATACGCAGTATTTT. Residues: CASSVGLPDTQYF. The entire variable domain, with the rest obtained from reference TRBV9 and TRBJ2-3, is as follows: DSGVTQTPKHLITATGQRVTLRCSPRSGDLSVYWYQQSLDQGLQFLIQYYNGEERAKGNILERFSAQQFPDLHSELNLSSLELGDSALYFCASSVGLPDTQYFGPGTRLTVL.

The CDR3 is CASSTSRNGEQFF. In nucleotides, the CDR3 is TGTGCCAGCAGCACTAGTCGGAACGGTGAGCAGTTCTTC. The gene calls are TRBV2 and TRBJ2-1, with a possible D match to TRBD2 (5 bases). This CDR3 is built from 13 residues. From germline, CDR1 is SNHLY and CDR2 FYNNEI. V lost 6 bases, J lost 9 bases, and 15 bases lay in between.

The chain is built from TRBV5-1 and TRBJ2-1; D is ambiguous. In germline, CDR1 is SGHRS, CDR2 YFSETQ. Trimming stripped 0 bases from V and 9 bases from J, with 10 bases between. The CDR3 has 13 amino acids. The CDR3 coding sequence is TGCGCCAGCAGCTTGGGGTCTGTGGTTGAGCAGTTCTTC. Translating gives CASSLGSVVEQFF.

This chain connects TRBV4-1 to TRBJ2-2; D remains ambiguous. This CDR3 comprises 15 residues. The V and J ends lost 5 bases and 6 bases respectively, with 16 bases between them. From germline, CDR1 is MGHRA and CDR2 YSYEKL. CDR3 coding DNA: TGCGCCAGCAGCGCGGCAAGGGTCGTCCCCGGGGAGCTGTTTTTT. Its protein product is CASSAARVVPGELFF.

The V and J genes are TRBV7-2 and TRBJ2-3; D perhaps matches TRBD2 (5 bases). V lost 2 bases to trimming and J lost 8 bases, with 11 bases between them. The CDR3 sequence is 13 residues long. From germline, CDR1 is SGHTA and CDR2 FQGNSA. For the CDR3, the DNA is TGTGCCAGCAGCTTACGGGTTGAGGGTACGCAGTATTTT. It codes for CASSLRVEGTQYF.

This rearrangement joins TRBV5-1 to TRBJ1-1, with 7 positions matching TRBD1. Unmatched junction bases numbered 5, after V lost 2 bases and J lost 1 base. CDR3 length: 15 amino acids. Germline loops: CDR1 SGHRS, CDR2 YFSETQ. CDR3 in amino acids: CASSLRQGGNTEAFF. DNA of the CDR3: TGCGCCAGCAGCTTACGACAGGGCGGGAACACTGAAGCTTTCTTT.